Described below is a single T cell receptor beta chain sequence and its context. Germline CDR1 reads MNHEY; CDR2 reads SVGAGI. The length of the CDR3 is 15 residues. V shed 7 bases and J shed 0 bases, with 15 bases lying between them. Assay: immunoSEQ multiplex PCR; the TCRdb copy retains only in-frame clones and omits some. Of fewer than 150,000 clones listed, around 64% are singletons. The source of the sample is a study of blood T cell repertoires in COVID-19. The chain uses TRBV6-5 and TRBJ1-2; maybe TRBD1 (6 bases). This clonotype was sampled from a human donor with acute or convalescent COVID-19. The donor label of this sample is uncertain. Sequenced input: peripheral blood. In DNA, the CDR3 is TGTGCCAGCATCAAAACCGGGACACCTAACTATGGCTACACCTTC. This codes for CASIKTGTPNYGYTF.